The clone carrying this TCR beta chain has at least ten counts. V was pared by 6 bases and J by 0 bases, with 21 bases between. There are 17 residues in the CDR3. Each CDR3 protein gets one entry after TCRdb re-called the RT-PCR reads with MiXCR. Here the sample spans more than 600,000 distinct CDR3 sequences, approximately 15% being singletons. This receptor was identified in a female donor in good health, serving as a healthy control. This chain connects TRBV12-3 or TRBV12-4 to TRBJ2-7, with D maybe TRBD1 (8 bases). The sequencing input was memory CD4+ T cells from blood. The CDR3 region is CASSPNRGGESSYEQYF. The CDR3 DNA is TGTGCCAGCAGCCCCAACAGGGGGGGCGAGTCCTCCTACGAGCAGTACTTC.